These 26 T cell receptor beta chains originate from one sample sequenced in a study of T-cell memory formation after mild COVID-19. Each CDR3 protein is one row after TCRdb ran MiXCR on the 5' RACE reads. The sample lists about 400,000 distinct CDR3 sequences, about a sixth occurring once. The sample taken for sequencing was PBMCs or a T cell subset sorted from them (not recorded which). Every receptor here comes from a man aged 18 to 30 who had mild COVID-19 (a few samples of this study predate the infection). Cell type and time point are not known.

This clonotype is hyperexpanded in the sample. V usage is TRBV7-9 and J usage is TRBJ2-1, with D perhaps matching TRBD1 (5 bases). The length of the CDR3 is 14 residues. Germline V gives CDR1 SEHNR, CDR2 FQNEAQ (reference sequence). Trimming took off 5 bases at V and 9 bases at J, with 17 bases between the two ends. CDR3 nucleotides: TGTGCCAGCAGCCCAAGGGCAGGGAAGGGTGAGCAGTTCTTC. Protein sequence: CASSPRAGKGEQFF.

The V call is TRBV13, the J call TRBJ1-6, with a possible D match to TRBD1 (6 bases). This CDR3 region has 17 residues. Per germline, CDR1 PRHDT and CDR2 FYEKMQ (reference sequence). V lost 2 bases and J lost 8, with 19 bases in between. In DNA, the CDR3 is TGTGCCAGCAGCTTAAGGGACACTAACGATCTAGATTCACCCCTCCACTTT. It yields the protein CASSLRDTNDLDSPLHF.

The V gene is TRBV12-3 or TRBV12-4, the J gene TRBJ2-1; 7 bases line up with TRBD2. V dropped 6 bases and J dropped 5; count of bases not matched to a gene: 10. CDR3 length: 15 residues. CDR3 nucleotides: TGTGCCAGCAGGGATTGGGGAGGGGCCGACAATGAGCAGTTCTTC. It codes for CASRDWGGADNEQFF.

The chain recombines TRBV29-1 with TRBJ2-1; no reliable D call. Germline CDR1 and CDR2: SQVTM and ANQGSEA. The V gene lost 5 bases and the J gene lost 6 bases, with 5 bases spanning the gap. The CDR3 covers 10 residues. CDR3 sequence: CSVFRNEQFF. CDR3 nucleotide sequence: TGCAGCGTTTTCCGCAATGAGCAGTTCTTC.

CDR3 sequence reads: CSVEMSTEAFF. Written as DNA, the CDR3 is TGCAGCGTTGAAATGAGCACTGAAGCTTTCTTT. This chain joins TRBV29-1 and TRBJ1-1, with D unresolved. Trimming pared 2 bases from V and 4 bases from J, leaving 5 bases between. Germline lookup yields CDR1 SQVTM and CDR2 ANQGSEA. The CDR3 length is 11 residues.

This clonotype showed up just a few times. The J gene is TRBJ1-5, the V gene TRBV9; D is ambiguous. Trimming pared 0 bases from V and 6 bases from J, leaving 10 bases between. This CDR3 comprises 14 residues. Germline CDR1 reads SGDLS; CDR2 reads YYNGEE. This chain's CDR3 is CASSVAPAGQPQHF. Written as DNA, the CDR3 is TGTGCCAGCAGCGTAGCCCCCGCCGGTCAGCCCCAGCATTTT.

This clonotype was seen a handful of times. The CDR3 sequence is CASSGGGARRNTEAFF. In DNA form, the CDR3 reads TGCGCCAGCAGCGGAGGGGGCGCCCGGAGGAACACTGAAGCTTTCTTT. This chain joins TRBV5-1 and TRBJ1-1; 7 bases align to TRBD1. The V and J ends lost 4 bases and 1 base, in that order; junction bases with no gene match: 10. The CDR3 runs to 16 residues. Per germline, CDR1 SGHRS and CDR2 YFSETQ.

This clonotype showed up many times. The CDR3 DNA is TGTGCCAGCAGCGCAGAGGGGGGCAATCAGCCCCAGCATTTT. Translated, it gives CASSAEGGNQPQHF. The chain combines TRBV9 with TRBJ1-5; TRBD1 is a possible D gene (6 bases). Trimming removed 3 bases from V and 2 bases from J, with 9 bases in between. Germline V gives CDR1 SGDLS, CDR2 YYNGEE. The CDR3 totals 14 residues.

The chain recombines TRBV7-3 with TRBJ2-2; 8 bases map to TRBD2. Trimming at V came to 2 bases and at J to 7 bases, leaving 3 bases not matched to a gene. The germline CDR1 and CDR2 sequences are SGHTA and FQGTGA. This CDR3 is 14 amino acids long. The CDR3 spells CASSLSGGSGELFF. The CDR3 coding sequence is TGTGCCAGCAGCTTATCGGGAGGGAGCGGGGAGCTGTTTTTT.

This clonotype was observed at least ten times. CDR3 nucleotides: TGTGCCAGCAGTACTAGCGATGAGCAGTTCTTC. Translation: CASSTSDEQFF. The chain uses TRBV6-5 and TRBJ2-1; 7 nucleotides agree with TRBD2. CDR3 size: 11 residues. The germline V gene encodes CDR1 MNHEY and CDR2 SVGAGI. V was pared by 5 bases and J by 8 bases, with 0 bases of the junction left unmatched.

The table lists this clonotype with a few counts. CDR3 sequence: CASRPLLAGLADTQYF. CDR3 in DNA: TGTGCCAGCAGACCTCTACTAGCGGGGTTGGCAGATACGCAGTATTTT. This chain links TRBV6-5 with TRBJ2-3; TRBD2 matches at 10 bases. The CDR3 is 16 residues long. J was trimmed by 4 bases and V by 6 bases; bases with no gene match: 10. Per germline, CDR1 MNHEY and CDR2 SVGAGI.

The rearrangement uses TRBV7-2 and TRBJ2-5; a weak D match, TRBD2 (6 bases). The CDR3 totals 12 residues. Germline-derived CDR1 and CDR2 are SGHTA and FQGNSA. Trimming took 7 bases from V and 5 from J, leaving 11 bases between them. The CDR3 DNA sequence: TGTGCCAGCACCACGGCGGGGGAGACCCAGTACTTC. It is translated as CASTTAGETQYF.

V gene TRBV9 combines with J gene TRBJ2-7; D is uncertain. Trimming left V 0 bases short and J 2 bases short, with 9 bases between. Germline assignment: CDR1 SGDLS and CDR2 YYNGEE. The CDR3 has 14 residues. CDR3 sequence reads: CASSVGLGPYEQYV. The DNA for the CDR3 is TGTGCCAGCAGCGTAGGCCTGGGCCCCTACGAGCAGTACGTC.

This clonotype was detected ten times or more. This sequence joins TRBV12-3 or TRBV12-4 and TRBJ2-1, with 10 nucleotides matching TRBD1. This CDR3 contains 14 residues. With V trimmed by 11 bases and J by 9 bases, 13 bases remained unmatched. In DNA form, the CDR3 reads TGTGCCTCATCTTGGGGACAGGGGATGGTTGAGCAGTTCTTC. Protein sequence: CASSWGQGMVEQFF.

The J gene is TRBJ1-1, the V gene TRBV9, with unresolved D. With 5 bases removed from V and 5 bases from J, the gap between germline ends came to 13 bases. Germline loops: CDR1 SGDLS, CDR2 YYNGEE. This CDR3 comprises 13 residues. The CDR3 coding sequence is TGTGCCAGCAGTGCGGGAGGTGGGACTGAAGCTTTCTTT. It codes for CASSAGGGTEAFF.

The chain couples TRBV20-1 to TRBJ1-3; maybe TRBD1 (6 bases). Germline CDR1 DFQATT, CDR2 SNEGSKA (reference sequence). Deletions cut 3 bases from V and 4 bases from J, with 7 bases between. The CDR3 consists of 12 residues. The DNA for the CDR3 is TGCAGTGCTAGTGGACAGGGAAACACCATATATTTT. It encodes CSASGQGNTIYF.

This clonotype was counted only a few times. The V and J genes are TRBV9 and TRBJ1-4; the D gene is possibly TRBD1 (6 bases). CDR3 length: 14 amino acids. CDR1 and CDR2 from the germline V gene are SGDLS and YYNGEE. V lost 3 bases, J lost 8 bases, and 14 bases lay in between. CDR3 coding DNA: TGTGCCAGCAGCGAGGGTAGGGGGGGCGAAAAACTGTTTTTT. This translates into CASSEGRGGEKLFF.

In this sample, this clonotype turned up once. The CDR3 sequence is CASSSWGASSPLHF. The CDR3 DNA follows: TGTGCCAGCAGCTCCTGGGGGGCGAGCTCACCCCTCCACTTT. The chain carries TRBV7-2 and TRBJ1-6; weak D call: TRBD1 (6 bases). Germline V gene sequence: CDR1 SGHTA, CDR2 FQGNSA. The CDR3 runs to 14 residues. V was trimmed by 4 bases and J by 10 bases, leaving 14 bases between them.

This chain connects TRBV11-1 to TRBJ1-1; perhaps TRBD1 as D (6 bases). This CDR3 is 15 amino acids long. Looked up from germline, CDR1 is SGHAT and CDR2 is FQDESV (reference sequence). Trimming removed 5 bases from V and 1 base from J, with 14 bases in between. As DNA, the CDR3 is TGTGCCAGCAGCCCATCGGCAGGGGCGAACACTGAAGCTTTCTTT. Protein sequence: CASSPSAGANTEAFF.

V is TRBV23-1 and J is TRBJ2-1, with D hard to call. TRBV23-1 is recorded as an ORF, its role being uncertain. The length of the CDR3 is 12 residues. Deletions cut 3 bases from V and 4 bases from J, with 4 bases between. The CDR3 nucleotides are TGCGCCAGCAGTCATCATTACAATGAGCAGTTCTTC. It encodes CASSHHYNEQFF.

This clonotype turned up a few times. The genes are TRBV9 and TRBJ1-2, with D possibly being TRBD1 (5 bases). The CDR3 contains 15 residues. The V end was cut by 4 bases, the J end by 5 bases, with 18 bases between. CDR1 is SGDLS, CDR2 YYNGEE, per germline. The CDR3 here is CASSPIQHRTYGYTF. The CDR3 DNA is TGTGCCAGCAGCCCCATACAACATCGGACATATGGCTACACCTTC.

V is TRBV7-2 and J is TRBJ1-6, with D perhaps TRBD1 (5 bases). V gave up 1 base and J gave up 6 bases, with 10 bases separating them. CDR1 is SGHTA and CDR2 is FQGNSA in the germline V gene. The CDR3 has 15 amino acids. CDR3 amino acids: CASSLGAGGNSPLHF. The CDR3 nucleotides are TGTGCCAGCAGCTTAGGGGCTGGGGGTAATTCACCCCTCCACTTT.

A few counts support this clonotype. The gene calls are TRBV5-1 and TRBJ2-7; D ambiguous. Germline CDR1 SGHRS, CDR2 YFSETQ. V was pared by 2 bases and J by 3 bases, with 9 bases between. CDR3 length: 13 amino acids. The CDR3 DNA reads TGCGCCAGCAGCTTCGCAGCCCGCTACGAGCAGTACTTC. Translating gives CASSFAARYEQYF. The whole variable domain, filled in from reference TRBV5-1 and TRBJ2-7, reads KAGVTQTPRYLIKTRGQQVTLSCSPISGHRSVSWYQQTPGQGLQFLFEYFSETQRNKGNFPGRFSGRQFSNSRSEMNVSTLELGDSALYLCASSFAARYEQYFGPGTRLTVT.

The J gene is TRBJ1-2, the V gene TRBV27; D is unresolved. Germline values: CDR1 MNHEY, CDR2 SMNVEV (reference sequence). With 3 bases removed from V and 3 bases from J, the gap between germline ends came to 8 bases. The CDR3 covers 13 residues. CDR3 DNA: TGTGCCAGCAGTTTGAACAGCCACTATGGCTACACCTTC. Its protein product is CASSLNSHYGYTF.

CDR3 DNA sequence: TGTGCCAGCAGTTTTCTCTCCGTGGCGGGAGGTTCCCGATACGAGCAGTACTTC. As protein: CASSFLSVAGGSRYEQYF. The rearrangement joins TRBV12-3 or TRBV12-4 to TRBJ2-7; the match to TRBD2 covers 8 bases. Unmatched junction bases numbered 17, after V lost 3 bases and J lost 4 bases. This CDR3 spans 18 amino acids.

Here the CDR3 DNA reads TGCGCCAGCAGCCAGGGGTCTAGCGGGGGGTTTTCCGGGGAGCTGTTTTTT. This sequence encodes CASSQGSSGGFSGELFF. The rearrangement joins TRBV4-3 to TRBJ2-2, with 11 bases identical to TRBD2. Germline CDR1 LGHNA, CDR2 YSLEER. V gave up 3 bases and J gave up 6 bases; unmatched junction bases: 9. The CDR3 loop spans 17 amino acids.